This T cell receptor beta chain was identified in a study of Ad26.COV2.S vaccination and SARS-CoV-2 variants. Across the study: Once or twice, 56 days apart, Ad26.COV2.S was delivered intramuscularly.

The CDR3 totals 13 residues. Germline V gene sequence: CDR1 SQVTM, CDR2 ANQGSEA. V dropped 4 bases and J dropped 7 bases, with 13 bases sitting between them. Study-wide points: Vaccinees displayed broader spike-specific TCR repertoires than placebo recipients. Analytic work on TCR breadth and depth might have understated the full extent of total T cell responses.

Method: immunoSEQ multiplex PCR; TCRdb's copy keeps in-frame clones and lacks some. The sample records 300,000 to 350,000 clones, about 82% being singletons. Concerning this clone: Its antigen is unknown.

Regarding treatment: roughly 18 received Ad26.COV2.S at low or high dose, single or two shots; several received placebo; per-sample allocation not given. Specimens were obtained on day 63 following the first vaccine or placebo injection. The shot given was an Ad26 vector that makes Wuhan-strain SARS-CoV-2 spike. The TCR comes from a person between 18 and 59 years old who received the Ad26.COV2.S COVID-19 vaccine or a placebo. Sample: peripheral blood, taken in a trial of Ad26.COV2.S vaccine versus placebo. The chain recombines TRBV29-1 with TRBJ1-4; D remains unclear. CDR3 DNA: TGCAGCGTTGCTCCCCAGGCTGGTGAAAAACTGTTTTTT. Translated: CSVAPQAGEKLFF.